Many counts were recorded for the clone carrying this T cell receptor beta chain. The data stem from a study of human T cells and chemical hapten exposure. The CDR3 has 16 residues. CDR1 is MDHEN, CDR2 SYDVKM, per germline. J gave up 1 base and V 1 base, and 4 bases lay outside the gene matches. Indicated time point: healthy volunteer bleed at 2 weeks. Unfractionated whole blood yielded the extracted total RNA. Attachment of unique molecular identifiers to individual cDNA molecules was performed in the library. One entry per CDR3 protein results from TCRdb running MiXCR on the RACE reads. The table lists roughly 30,000 distinct CDR3 sequences, about 7% of them singletons.

Sequenced material: whole blood. The chain links TRBV28 to TRBJ2-1; 7 positions agree with TRBD1. The TCR sequence derives from a human donor in good health. Some clones in this sample may be carry-over from other donors' samples. CDR3 bases: TGTGCCAGCAGTTTATCATGGGACAGTTCCTACAATGAGCAGTTCTTC. Its protein is CASSLSWDSSYNEQFF.